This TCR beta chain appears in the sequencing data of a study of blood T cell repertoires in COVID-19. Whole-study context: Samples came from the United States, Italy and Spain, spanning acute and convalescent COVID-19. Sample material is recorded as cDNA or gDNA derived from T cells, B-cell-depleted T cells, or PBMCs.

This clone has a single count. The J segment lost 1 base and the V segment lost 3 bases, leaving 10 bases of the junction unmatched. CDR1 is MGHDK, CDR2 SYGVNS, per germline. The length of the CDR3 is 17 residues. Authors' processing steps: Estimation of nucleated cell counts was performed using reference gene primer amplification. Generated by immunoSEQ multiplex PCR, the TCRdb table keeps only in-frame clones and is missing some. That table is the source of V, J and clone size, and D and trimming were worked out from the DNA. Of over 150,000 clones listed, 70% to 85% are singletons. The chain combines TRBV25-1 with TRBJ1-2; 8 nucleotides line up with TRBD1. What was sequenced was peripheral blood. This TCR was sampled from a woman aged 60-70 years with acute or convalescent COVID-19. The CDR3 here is CASSDFRRDRLNYGYTF. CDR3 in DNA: TGTGCCAGCAGTGATTTCCGTCGGGACAGGCTTAACTATGGCTACACCTTC.